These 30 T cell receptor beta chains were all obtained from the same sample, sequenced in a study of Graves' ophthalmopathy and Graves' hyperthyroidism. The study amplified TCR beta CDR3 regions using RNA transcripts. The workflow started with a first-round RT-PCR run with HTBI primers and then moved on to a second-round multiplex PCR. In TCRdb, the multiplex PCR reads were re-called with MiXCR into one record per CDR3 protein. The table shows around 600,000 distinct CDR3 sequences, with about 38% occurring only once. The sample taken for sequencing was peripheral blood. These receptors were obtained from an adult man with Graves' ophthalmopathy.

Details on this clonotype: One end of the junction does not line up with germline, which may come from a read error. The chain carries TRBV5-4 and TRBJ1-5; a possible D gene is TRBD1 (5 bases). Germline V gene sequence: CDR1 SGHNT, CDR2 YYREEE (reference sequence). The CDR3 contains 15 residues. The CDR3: CGSSLGQPGRSPQHF. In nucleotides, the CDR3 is TGTGGCAGCAGTCTCGGACAACCGGGGAGGTCGCCCCAGCATTTT.

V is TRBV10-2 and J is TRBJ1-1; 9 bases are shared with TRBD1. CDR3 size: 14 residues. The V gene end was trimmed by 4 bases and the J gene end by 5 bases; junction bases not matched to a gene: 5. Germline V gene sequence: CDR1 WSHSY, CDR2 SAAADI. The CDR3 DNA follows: TGCGCCAGCAGTGCCTCCGGGACAGGGACTGAAGCTTTCTTT. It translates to CASSASGTGTEAFF.

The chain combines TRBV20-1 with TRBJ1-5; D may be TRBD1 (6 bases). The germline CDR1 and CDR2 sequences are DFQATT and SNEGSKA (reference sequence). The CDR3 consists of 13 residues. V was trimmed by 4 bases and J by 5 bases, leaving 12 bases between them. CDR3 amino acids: CSAMTGPHQPQHF. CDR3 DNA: TGCAGTGCTATGACAGGACCCCATCAGCCCCAGCATTTT.

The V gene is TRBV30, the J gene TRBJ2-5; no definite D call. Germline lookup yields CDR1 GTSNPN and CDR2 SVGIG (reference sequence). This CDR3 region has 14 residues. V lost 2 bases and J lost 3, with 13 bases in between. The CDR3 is CAWSPPQSKETQYF. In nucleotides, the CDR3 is TGTGCCTGGAGTCCCCCCCAGTCGAAAGAGACCCAGTACTTC. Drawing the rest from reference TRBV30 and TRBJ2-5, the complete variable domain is SQTIHQWPATLVQPVGSPLSLECTVEGTSNPNLYWYRQAAGRGLQLLFYSVGIGQISSEVPQNLSASRPQDRQFILSSKKLLLSDSGFYLCAWSPPQSKETQYFGPGTRLLVL.

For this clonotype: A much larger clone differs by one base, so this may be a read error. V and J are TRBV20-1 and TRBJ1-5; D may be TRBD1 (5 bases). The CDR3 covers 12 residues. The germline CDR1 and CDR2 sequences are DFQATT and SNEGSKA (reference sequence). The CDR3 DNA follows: TGCAGAGACAGCGGTTGCAATCAGCCCCAGCATTTT. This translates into CRDSGCNQPQHF.

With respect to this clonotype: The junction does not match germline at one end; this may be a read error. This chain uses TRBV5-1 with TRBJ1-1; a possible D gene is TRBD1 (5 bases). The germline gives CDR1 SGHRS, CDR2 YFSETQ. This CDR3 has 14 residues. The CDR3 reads CASSGDSVNTEAFF. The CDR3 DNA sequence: TGTGCCAGCAGCGGTGACAGCGTGAACACTGAAGCTTTCTTT.

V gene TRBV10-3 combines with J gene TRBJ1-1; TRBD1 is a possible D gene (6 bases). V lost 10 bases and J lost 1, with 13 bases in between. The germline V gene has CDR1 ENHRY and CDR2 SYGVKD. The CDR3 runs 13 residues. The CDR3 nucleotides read TGTGCCACCCTAACACAGGGGAACACTGAAGCTTTCTTT. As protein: CATLTQGNTEAFF.

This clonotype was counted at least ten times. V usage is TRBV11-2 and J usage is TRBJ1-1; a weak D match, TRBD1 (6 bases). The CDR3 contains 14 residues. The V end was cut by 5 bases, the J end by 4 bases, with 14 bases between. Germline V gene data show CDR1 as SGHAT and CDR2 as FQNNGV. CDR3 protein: CASSLGRGFTEAFF. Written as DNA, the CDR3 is TGTGCCAGCAGCCTCGGTAGGGGGTTCACTGAAGCTTTCTTT.

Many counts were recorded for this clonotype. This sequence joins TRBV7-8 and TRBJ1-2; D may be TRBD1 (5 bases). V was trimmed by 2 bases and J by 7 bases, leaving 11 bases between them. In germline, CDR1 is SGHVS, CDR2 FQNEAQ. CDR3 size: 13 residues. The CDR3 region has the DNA TGTGCCAGCAGCTTAAGTTGGACATCTGGCTACACCTTC. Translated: CASSLSWTSGYTF.

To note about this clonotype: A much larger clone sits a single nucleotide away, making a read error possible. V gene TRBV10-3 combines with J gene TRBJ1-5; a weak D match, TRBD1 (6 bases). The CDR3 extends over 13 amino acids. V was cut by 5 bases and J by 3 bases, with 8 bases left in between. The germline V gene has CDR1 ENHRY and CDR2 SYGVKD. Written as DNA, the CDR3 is TGTGCCATCAGTTACAGGGTCAATCAGCCCCAGCATTTT. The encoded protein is CAISYRVNQPQHF.

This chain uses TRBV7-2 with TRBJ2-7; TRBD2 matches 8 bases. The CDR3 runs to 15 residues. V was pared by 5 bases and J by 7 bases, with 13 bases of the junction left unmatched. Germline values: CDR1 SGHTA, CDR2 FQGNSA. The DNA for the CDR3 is TGTGCCAGCAGCCAATGGGGCGGGAGGCACGATGAGCAGTACTTC. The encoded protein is CASSQWGGRHDEQYF.

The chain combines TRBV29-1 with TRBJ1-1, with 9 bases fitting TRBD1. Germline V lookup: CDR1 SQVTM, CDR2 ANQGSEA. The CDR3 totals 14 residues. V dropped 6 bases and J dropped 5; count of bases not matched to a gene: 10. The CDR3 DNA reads TGCAGCGTGAATACAGGGGGCGCGGGAACTGAAGCTTTCTTT. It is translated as CSVNTGGAGTEAFF.

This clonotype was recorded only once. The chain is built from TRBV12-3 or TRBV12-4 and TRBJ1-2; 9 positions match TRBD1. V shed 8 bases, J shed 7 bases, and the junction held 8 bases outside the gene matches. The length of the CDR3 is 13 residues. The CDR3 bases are TGTGCCAGCCGCTTTGGGACAGGGCTTGGCTACACCTTC. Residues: CASRFGTGLGYTF.

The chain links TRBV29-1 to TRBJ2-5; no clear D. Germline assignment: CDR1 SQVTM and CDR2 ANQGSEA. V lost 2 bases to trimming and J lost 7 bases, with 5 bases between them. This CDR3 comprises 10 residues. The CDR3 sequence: CSVETGTQYF. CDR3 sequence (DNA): TGCAGCGTTGAAACCGGGACCCAGTACTTC.

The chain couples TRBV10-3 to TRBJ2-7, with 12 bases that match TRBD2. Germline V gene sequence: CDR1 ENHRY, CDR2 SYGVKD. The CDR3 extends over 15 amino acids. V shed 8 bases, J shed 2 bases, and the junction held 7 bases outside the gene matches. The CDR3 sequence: CAIYPSGRDTYEQYF. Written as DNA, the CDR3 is TGTGCCATCTACCCTAGCGGGAGGGATACCTACGAGCAGTACTTC.

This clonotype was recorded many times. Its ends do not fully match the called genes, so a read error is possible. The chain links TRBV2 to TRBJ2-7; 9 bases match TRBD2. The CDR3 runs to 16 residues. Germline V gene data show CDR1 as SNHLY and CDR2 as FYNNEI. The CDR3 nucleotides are TGTTCCAGCAGTGAACGGGGCGGGAGGGCCAGGAACGAGCAGTACTTC. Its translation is CSSSERGGRARNEQYF.

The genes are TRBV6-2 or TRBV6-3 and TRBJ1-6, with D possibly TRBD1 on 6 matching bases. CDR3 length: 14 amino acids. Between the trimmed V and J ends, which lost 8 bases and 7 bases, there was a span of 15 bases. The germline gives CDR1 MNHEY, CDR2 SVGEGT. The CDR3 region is CASYAGTRNSPLHF. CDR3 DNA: TGTGCCAGCTACGCCGGGACACGGAATTCACCCCTCCACTTT.

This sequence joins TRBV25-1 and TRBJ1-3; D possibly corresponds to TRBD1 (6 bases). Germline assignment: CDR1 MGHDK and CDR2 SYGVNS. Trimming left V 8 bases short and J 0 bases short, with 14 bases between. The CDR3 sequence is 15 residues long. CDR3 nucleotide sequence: TGTGCCAGCCAAGACAGGCGGACCTCTGGAAACACCATATATTTT. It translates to CASQDRRTSGNTIYF.

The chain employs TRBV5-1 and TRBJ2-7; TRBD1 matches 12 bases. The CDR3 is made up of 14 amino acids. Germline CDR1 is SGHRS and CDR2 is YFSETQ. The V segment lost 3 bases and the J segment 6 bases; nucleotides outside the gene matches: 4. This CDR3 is CASSSGTGGSEQYF. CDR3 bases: TGCGCCAGCAGCTCCGGGACAGGGGGCAGCGAGCAGTACTTC.

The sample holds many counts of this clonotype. The CDR3 DNA reads as TGCGCCAGCAGTGAGTCGGGGGAGGGATGGGACACTGAAGCTTTCTTT. Its protein product is CASSESGEGWDTEAFF. The chain joins TRBV10-1 to TRBJ1-1; possible D gene TRBD1, 5 bases. This CDR3 has 16 amino acids. V was shortened by 0 bases and J by 3 bases, with 14 bases between the two germline ends. CDR1 WNHNN and CDR2 SYGVQD come from the germline V gene (reference sequence).

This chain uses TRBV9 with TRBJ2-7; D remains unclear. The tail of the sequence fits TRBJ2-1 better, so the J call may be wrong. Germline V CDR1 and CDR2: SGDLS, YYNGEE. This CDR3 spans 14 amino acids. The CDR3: CASSHSEGTYEQFF. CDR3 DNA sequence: TGTGCCAGCAGCCACAGTGAAGGTACCTACGAGCAGTTCTTC.

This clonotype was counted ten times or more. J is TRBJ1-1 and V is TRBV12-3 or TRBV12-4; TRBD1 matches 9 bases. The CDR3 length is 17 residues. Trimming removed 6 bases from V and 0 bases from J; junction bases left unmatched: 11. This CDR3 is CASRLRGTGSVNTEAFF. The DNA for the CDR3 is TGTGCCAGCAGACTTCGAGGGACAGGGAGCGTGAACACTGAAGCTTTCTTT.

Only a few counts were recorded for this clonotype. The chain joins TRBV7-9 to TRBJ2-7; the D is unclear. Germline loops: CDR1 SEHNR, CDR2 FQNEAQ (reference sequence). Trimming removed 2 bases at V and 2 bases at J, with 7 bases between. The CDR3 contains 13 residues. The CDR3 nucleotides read TGTGCCAGCAGCTTAAGCCAAGCCTACGAGCAGTACTTC. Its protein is CASSLSQAYEQYF.

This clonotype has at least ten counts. The CDR3 sequence: CAISFSGTRYGYTF. The CDR3 nucleotides are TGTGCCATCAGCTTTTCCGGGACCCGCTATGGCTACACCTTC. This chain joins TRBV10-3 and TRBJ1-2, with D possibly being TRBD1 (5 bases). V was pared by 6 bases and J by 4 bases, with 15 bases between. Germline V gene data show CDR1 as ENHRY and CDR2 as SYGVKD. This CDR3 is built from 14 residues.

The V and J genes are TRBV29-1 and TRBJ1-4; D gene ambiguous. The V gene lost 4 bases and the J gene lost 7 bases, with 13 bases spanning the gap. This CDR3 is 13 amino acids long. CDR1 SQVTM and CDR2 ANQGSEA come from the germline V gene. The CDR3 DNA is TGCAGCGTTGGGATGGACTGGGGTGAAAAACTGTTTTTT. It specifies CSVGMDWGEKLFF.

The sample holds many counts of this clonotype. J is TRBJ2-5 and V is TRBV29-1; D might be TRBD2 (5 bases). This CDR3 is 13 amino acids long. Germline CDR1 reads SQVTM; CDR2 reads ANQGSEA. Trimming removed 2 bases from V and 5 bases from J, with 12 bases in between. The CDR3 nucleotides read TGCAGCGTTGAACGTGGGAGTCGGGAGACCCAGTACTTC. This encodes CSVERGSRETQYF.

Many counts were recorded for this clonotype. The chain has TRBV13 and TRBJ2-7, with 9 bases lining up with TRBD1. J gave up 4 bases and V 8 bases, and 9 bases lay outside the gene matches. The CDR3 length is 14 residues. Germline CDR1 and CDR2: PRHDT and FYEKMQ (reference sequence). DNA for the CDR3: TGTGCCAGCGGACTACAGGGGGCCAGGTACGAGCAGTACTTC. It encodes CASGLQGARYEQYF.

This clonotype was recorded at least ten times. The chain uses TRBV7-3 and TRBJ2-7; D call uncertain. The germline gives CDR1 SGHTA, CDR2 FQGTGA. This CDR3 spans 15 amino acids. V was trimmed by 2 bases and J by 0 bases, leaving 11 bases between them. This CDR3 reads CASSLEASSSYEQYF. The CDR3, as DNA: TGTGCCAGCAGCTTAGAGGCATCGAGCTCCTACGAGCAGTACTTC.

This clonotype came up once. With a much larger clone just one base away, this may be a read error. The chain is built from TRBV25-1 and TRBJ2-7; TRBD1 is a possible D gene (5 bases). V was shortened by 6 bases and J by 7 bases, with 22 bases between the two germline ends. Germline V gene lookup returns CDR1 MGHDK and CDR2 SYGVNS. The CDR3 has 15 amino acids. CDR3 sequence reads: CASSVFSAGMGEQYF. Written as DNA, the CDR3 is TGTGCCAGCAGCGTATTTTCGGCAGGGATGGGGGAGCAGTACTTC.

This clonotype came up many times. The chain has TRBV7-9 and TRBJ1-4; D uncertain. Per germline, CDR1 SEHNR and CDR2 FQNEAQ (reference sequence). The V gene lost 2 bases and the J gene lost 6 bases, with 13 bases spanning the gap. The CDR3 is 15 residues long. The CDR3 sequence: CASSLFPARDEKLFF. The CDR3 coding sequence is TGTGCCAGCAGCTTATTCCCCGCCCGTGATGAAAAACTGTTTTTT.